This T cell receptor (beta chain) was identified in a study of blood T cell repertoires in COVID-19. In the authors' workflow: The authors estimated nucleated cell counts from reference gene primer amplification. Generated by immunoSEQ multiplex PCR, the TCRdb table keeps only in-frame clones and is missing some. V and J calls and clone size are given by that table; D and trimming were obtained from the DNA. The repertoire consists of tens of thousands of clones, with roughly 80% occurring once and the leading ten covering 48%. The receptor comes from a man aged 65 to 79 with acute or convalescent COVID-19. The sample comprised peripheral blood.

For the CDR3, the DNA is TGTGCCAGCAGCTCGACAGGGTTCGATGAGCAGTTCTTC. It yields the protein CASSSTGFDEQFF. The V call is TRBV5-4, the J call TRBJ2-1; 7 positions match TRBD1. Trimming cost V 3 bases and J 8 bases; bases outside gene matches: 5. CDR1 is SGHNT, CDR2 YYREEE, per germline (reference sequence). The CDR3 has 13 amino acids.